This TCR beta chain was found in a study of blood T cell repertoires in COVID-19. V gave up 1 base and J gave up 7 bases; unmatched junction bases: 3. The CDR3 length is 13 residues. Germline assignment: CDR1 SGHAT and CDR2 FQNNGV. Researchers sorted participants into cohorts using their self-reported clinical history. TCRdb's table, derived via immunoSEQ multiplex PCR, lists solely in-frame clones and lacks some. The sample lists about 160,000 clones; around 80% were seen once. The receptor comes from a woman aged 45-59 years who had recovered from COVID-19. This chain uses TRBV11-2 with TRBJ1-1, with 7 bases identical to TRBD1. The sample taken for sequencing was PBMCs or T cells enriched from blood (not recorded which). The CDR3, as DNA: TGTGCCAGCAGCTTAGCCCGACAGGGTGAAGCTTTCTTT. Protein product: CASSLARQGEAFF.